Listed below are T cell receptor beta chains from one sample, sequenced in a study of OX40 agonist ivuxolimab in advanced cancers. Clones were sequenced by immunoSEQ multiplex PCR, and TCRdb holds only the in-frame ones, with some missing. The table includes approximately 23,000 clones, around 80% detected once. The sequences come from CD4+ or CD8+ T cells sorted from blood, collected in a trial of the OX40 agonist ivuxolimab. The receptors were sampled from an adult with an advanced solid tumor such as melanoma, head and neck, liver or kidney cancer. CDR3s include the opening cysteine and the closing phenylalanine or tryptophan.

CAISPPGLGTDTQYF,TRBV10-3,TRBJ2-3
CASSKLSVADVYQETQYF,TRBV21-1,TRBJ2-5
CASSNTTGYPYEQYF,TRBV13,TRBJ2-7
CASSRRGHTEAFF,TRBV7-8,TRBJ1-1
CASSSGQGPIQETQYF,TRBV11-2,TRBJ2-5
CASHGGLETQYF,TRBV7-9,TRBJ2-5
CASSLAGESNEQFF,TRBV27,TRBJ2-1
CATSRDPGTSTNEQFF,TRBV15,TRBJ2-1
CASTDGPRGGIGGYTF,TRBV19,TRBJ1-2
CAIRGSKGYTF,TRBV10-3,TRBJ1-2
CASSFMIEGSYEQYF,TRBV5-1,TRBJ2-7
CASSPAGGADTQYF,TRBV25-1,TRBJ2-3
CASSPWTGASYEQYF,TRBV5-8,TRBJ2-7
CASSLEETQYF,TRBV18,TRBJ2-5
CASSSGGYQYF,TRBV11-2,TRBJ2-5
CASSPSRGPYNEQFF,TRBV18,TRBJ2-1
CASSYMGLNTEAFF,TRBV6-5,TRBJ1-1
CASSLGGPGYSQPQHF,TRBV7-2,TRBJ1-5
CASGLDYRAGGYEQYF,TRBV12-5,TRBJ2-7
CASSARGGETQYF,TRBV5-4,TRBJ2-5
CASSLSIGARVVPDTQYF,TRBV27,TRBJ2-3
CASSLSKREKRQFF,TRBV27,TRBJ2-1
CASSSLAADTQYF,TRBV11-2,TRBJ2-3
CASSLAGDSPNYGYTF,TRBV5-4,TRBJ1-2
CASSQSPGGKYEQYF,TRBV16,TRBJ2-7
CASSPSAGYGLYEQYF,TRBV6-6,TRBJ2-7
CASTEGGDSYEQYF,TRBV9,TRBJ2-7
CASRGRATDTQYF,TRBV11-3,TRBJ2-3
CASSENPIGNTIYF,TRBV2,TRBJ1-3
CASSLGQGYGDSYNEQFF,TRBV7-8,TRBJ2-1
CASSPDSLSSYEQYF,TRBV7-6,.
CASKYLAGEVNEQFF,TRBV6-1,TRBJ2-1
CAITSGTGDTEAFF,TRBV10-3,TRBJ1-1
CASSWDRGYEQYF,TRBV5-6,TRBJ2-7
CASSSGQGREFYEQYF,TRBV7-2,TRBJ2-7
CASSLEFWSGRTYEQYF,TRBV5-1,TRBJ2-7
CASSEGLYEQYF,TRBV2,TRBJ2-7
CSVVGAGGRAHEQYF,TRBV29-1,TRBJ2-7
CASSFDSPRGTQYF,TRBV27,TRBJ2-5
CASSSPKREVPSGELFF,TRBV9,TRBJ2-2
CASSRVGTEAFF,TRBV11-2,TRBJ1-1
CASSLARVGGAYEQYF,TRBV7-6,TRBJ2-7
CASSLAYGYEQYF,TRBV11-2,TRBJ2-7
CASSLYLGAVYEQYF,TRBV5-8,TRBJ2-7
CASSLGLVDSTF,TRBV7-9,TRBJ1-2
CASSLGAGKGLEQYF,TRBV5-4,TRBJ2-7
CASSPGTRGETQYF,TRBV7-2,TRBJ2-5
CASSVVRGAYNEQFF,TRBV9,TRBJ2-1
CASSQDLGLAGEQYF,TRBV4-3,.